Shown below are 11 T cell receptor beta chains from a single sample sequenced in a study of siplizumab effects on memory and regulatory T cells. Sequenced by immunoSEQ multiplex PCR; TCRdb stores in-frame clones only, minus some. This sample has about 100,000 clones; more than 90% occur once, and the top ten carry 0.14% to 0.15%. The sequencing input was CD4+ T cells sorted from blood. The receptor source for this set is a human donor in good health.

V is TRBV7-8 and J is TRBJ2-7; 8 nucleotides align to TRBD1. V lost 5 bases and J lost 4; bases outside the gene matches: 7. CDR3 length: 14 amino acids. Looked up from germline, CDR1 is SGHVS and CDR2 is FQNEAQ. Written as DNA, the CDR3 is TGTGCCAGCAGCCCCCGGGACAGGATATACGAGCAGTACTTC. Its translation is CASSPRDRIYEQYF.

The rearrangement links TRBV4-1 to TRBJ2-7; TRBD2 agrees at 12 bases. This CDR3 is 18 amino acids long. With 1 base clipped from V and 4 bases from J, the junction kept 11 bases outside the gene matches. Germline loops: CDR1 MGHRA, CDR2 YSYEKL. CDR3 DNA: TGCGCCAGCAGCCAAGTCCGGCAGCTAGCGGGGGGGCCGTACGAGCAGTACTTC. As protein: CASSQVRQLAGGPYEQYF.

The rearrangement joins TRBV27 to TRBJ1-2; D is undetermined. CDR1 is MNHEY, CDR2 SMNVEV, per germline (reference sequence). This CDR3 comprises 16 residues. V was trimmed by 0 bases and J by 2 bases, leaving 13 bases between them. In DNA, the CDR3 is TGTGCCAGCAGTTTATCTTGGAGGGATCTAAACTATGGCTACACCTTC. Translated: CASSLSWRDLNYGYTF.

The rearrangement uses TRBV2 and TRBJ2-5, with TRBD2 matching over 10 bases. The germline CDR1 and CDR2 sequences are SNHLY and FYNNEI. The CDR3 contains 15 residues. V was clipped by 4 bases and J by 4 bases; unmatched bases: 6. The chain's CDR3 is CASSVLAGMGETQYF. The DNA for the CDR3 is TGTGCCAGCAGTGTACTAGCGGGGATGGGAGAGACCCAGTACTTC.

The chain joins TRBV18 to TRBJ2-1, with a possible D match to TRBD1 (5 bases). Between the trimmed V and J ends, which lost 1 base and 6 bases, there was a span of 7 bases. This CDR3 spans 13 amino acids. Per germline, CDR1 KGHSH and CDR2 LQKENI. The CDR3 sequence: CASSPRRGNEQFF. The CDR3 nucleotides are TGTGCCAGCTCACCACGAAGGGGCAATGAGCAGTTCTTC.

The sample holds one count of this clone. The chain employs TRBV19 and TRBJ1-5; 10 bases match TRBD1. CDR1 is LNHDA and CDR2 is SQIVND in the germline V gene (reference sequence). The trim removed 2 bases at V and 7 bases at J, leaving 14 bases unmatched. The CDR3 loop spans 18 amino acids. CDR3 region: CASSISHWDRGGKQPQHF. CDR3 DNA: TGTGCCAGTAGTATATCCCACTGGGACAGGGGCGGAAAGCAGCCCCAGCATTTT. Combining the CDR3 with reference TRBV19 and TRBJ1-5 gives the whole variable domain DGGITQSPKYLFRKEGQNVTLSCEQNLNHDAMYWYRQDPGQGLRLIYYSQIVNDFQKGDIAEGYSVSREKKESFPLTVTSAQKNPTAFYLCASSISHWDRGGKQPQHFGDGTRLSIL.

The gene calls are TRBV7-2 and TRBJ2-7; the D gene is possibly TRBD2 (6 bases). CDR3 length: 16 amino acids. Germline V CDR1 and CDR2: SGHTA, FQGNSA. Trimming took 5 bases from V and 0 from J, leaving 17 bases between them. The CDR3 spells CASSEGPGRGSYEQYF. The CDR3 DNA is TGTGCCAGCAGCGAGGGCCCAGGGCGGGGCTCCTACGAGCAGTACTTC.

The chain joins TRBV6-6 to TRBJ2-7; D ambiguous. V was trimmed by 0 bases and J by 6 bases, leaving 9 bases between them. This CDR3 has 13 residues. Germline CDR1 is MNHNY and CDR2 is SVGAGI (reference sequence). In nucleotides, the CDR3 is TGTGCCAGCAGTTACTCAGGGCTCGGCGAGCAGTACTTC. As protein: CASSYSGLGEQYF.

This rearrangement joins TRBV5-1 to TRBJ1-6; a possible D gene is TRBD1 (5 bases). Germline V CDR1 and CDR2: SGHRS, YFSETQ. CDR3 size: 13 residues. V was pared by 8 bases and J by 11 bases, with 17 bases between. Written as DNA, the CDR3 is TGCGCCAGTTCCGCTGGACGGGGGGCACCCCTCCACTTT. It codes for CASSAGRGAPLHF. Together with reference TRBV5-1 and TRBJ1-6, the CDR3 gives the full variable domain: KAGVTQTPRYLIKTRGQQVTLSCSPISGHRSVSWYQQTPGQGLQFLFEYFSETQRNKGNFPGRFSGRQFSNSRSEMNVSTLELGDSALYLCASSAGRGAPLHFGNGTRLTVT.

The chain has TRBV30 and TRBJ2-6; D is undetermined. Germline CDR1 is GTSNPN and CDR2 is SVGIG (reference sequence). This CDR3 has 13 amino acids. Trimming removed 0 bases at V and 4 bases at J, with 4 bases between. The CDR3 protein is CAWSVRGANVLTF. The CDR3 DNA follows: TGTGCCTGGAGTGTACGGGGGGCCAACGTCCTGACTTTC.

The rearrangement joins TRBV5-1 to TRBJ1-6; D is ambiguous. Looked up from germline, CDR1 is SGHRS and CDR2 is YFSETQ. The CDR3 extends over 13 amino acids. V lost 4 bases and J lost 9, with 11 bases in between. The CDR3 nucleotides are TGCGCCAGCAGCCAGACGGCGGGTTCACCCCTCCACTTT. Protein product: CASSQTAGSPLHF.